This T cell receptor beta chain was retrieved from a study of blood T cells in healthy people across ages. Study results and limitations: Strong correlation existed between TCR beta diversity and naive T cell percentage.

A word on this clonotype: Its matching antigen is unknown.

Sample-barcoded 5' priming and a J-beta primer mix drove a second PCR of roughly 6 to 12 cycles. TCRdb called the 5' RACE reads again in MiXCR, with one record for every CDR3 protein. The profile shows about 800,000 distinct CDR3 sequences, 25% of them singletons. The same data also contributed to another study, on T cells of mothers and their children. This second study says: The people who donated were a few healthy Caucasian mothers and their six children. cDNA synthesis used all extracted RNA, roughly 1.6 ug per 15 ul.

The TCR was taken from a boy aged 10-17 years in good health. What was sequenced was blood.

This chain's CDR3 is CASSQDRAQRAIRRETQYF. The CDR3 region has the DNA TGTGCCAGCAGCCAAGATCGGGCACAGAGGGCTATCCGGAGAGAGACCCAGTACTTC. This chain uses TRBV14 with TRBJ2-5; tentatively, D is TRBD2 (5 bases). CDR3 length equals 19 residues. CDR1 and CDR2 (germline): SGHDN, FVKESK. V lost 0 bases to trimming and J lost 4 bases, with 24 bases between them.